This T cell receptor (beta chain) appears in the sequencing data of a study of blood T cell repertoires in COVID-19 (dated by TCRdb to the early 2020s). About the investigation overall: Samples covering the acute and convalescent phases of COVID-19 were provided by collaborators in the United States, Italy and Spain. Where HLA class I and class II types were available, the types were taken from metadata supplied by the sample provider, not from assay-based typing. The repertoires were made available in a free public database intended to serve as a resource for research on the immune response to SARS-CoV-2. Sample metadata almost always included a de-identified subject ID, COVID-19 status, age in years and sex. The material from the prospective study consisted of cDNA or gDNA derived from T cells, B-cell-depleted T cells, or PBMCs. Deeply sampled blood TCRbeta repertoires from subjects exposed to, actively infected with, or recovered from COVID-19 were included in the dataset. The samples were drawn from the first 160 participants of the ongoing ImmuneRACE study and from about 1,200 subjects provided by 6 global collaborators. The investigation overall reported the following: Clinical and demographic metadata were provided uncurated, with the amount varying by source and participant.

Collaborating institutions collected whole blood in K2EDTA tubes following their own protocols. For TCRbeta analysis, collaborator samples were shipped as frozen whole blood, as isolated PBMCs, or as DNA extracted from either sample type. The CDR3 sequence holds 15 residues, the cysteine and phenylalanine included. Of all the DNA, just the CDR3 is kept, 45 bases in frame from base 1. V loses 7 bases, J loses 0 bases, and the germline ends lie 16 bases apart. The CDR1 and CDR2 encoded by the germline V gene (reference sequence) are LNHDA and SQIVND. The immunoSEQ Assay, a bias-controlled multiplex PCR, was used to amplify TCRbeta CDR3 regions from genomic DNA. In the authors' own workflow: Within the assay, amplification of reference gene primers was used to estimate how many nucleated cells each sample contained. To quantify the absolute abundance of each unique TCRbeta CDR3 rearrangement, sequence reads were collapsed and filtered. For each sample, productive Simpson clonality was calculated as the square root of Simpson's diversity index across productive rearrangements. Imported from immuneACCESS, the table was reduced by TCRdb to in-frame sequences with V and J called. These copies leave out some clones; in studies compared against another copy, an unresolved V gene accounts for under half, and the cause of the remainder is not known. The DNA was the basis for D and trimming; V, J and clone size are from that table. This sample has approximately 60,000 clones in its table, and about 80% of those were observed once. Less than 25% of the sample comes from the top ten.

In the case of this clone: It lacks a known antigen. Per-nucleotide qualities are absent, and no much larger clonotype sits a single base away.

The clonotype comes from a woman aged 55-69 years with acute or convalescent COVID-19. The chain is encoded by TRBV19 joined to TRBJ2-7, with the identity of the D gene unclear. The sequenced sample consisted of peripheral blood. The DNA is TGTGCCAGTACCCATGGGCGAGACAACTCCTACGAGCAGTACTTC. The translation is CASTHGRDNSYEQYF.